This T cell receptor (beta chain) was sequenced in a study of a mutant IDH1 vaccine in newly diagnosed glioma. Using immunoSEQ multiplex PCR, the repertoire was profiled, and TCRdb retains in-frame clones only, with some absent. The repertoire holds around 59,000 clones, with more than 90% as singletons. Time point noted: baseline, week 1 (first vaccination visit). The sample's treatment: pre-vaccination baseline after standard-of-care therapy. The origin of this receptor is a man aged 50 to 59 with glioma. The specimen was PBMCs, collected from a glioma patient treated with radiotherapy, temozolomide or both.

The CDR3 is CASSLGGGLAAGRGQFF. CDR3 coding DNA: TGTGCCAGCAGCTTGGGGGGGGGACTAGCGGCCGGTCGTGGGCAGTTCTTC. This chain connects TRBV5-4 to TRBJ2-1; 11 bases fit TRBD2. This CDR3 comprises 17 residues. V trimming: 0 bases; J trimming: 12 bases; junction bases outside the gene matches: 14. Germline V CDR1 and CDR2: SGHNT, YYREEE (reference sequence).